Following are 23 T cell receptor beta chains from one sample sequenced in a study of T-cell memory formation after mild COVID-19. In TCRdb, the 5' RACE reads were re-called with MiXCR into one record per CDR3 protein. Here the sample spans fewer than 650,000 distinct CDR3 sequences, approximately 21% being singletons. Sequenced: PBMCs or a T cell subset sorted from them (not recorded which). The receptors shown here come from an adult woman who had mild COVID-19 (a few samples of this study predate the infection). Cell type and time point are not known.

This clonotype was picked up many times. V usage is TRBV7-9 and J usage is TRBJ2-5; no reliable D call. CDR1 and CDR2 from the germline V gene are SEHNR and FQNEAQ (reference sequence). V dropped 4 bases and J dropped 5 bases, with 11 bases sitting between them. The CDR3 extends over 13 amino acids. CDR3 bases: TGTGCCAGCAGCTCGCGGTCTTTTGAGACCCAGTACTTC. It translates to CASSSRSFETQYF.

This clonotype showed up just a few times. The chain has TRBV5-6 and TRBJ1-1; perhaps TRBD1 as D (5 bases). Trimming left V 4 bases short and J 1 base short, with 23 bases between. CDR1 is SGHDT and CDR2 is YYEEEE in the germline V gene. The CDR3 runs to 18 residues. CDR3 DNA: TGTGCCAGCAGCGTACATGGGGACTTCGACTCGAGGAACACTGAAGCTTTCTTT. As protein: CASSVHGDFDSRNTEAFF.

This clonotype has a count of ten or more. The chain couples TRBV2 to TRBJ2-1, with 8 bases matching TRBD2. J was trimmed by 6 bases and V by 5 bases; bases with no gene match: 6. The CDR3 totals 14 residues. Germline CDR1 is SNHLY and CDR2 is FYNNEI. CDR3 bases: TGTGCCAGCAGTCCACCGGGACTAGGCAATGAGCAGTTCTTC. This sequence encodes CASSPPGLGNEQFF.

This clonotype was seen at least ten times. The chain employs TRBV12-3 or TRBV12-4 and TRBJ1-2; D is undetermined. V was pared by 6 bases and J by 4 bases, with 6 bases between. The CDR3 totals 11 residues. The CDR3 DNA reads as TGTGCCAGCAGGGGAGGCTATGGCTACACCTTC. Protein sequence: CASRGGYGYTF.

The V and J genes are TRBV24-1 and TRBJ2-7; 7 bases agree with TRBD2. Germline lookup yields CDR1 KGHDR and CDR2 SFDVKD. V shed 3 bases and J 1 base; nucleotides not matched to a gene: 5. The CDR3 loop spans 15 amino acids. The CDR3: CATSDPQGGSYEQYF. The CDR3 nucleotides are TGTGCCACCAGTGATCCCCAGGGAGGGTCCTACGAGCAGTACTTC.

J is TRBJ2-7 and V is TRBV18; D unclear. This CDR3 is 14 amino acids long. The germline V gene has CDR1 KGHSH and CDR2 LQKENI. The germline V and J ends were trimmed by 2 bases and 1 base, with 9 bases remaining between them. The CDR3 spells CASSPNTQSYEQYF. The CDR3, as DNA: TGTGCCAGCTCACCAAACACTCAATCCTACGAGCAGTACTTC. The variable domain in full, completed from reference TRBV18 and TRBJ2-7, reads NAGVMQNPRHLVRRRGQEARLRCSPMKGHSHVYWYRQLPEEGLKFMVYLQKENIIDESGMPKERFSAEFPKEGPSILRIQQVVRGDSAAYFCASSPNTQSYEQYFGPGTRLTVT.

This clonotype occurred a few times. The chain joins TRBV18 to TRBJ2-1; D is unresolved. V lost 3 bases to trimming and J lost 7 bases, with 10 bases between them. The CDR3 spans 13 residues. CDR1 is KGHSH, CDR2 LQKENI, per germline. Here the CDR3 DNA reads TGTGCCAGCTCACCCCGGTTGGGGAATGAGCAGTTCTTC. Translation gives CASSPRLGNEQFF.

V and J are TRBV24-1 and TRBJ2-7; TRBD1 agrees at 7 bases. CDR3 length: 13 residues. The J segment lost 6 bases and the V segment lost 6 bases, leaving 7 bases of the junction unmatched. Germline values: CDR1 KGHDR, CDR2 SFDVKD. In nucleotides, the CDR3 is TGTGCCACCAGTTGGGACAGTGGAAGCGAGCAGTACTTC. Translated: CATSWDSGSEQYF.

CDR3 bases: TGTGCCAGCAGTTCCGAAGCCGGCCACGAGCAGTACTTC. Translated, it gives CASSSEAGHEQYF. The chain is built from TRBV12-3 or TRBV12-4 and TRBJ2-7; D is uncertain. The CDR3 is 13 residues long. Trimming took off 4 bases at V and 5 bases at J, with 12 bases between the two ends.

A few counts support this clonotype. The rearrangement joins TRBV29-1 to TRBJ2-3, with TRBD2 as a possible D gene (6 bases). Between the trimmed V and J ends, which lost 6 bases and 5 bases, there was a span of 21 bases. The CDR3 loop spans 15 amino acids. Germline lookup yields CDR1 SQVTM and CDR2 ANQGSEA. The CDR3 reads CSVRGSASDLDTQYF. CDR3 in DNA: TGCAGCGTCCGGGGGTCGGCTAGCGACTTAGATACGCAGTATTTT.

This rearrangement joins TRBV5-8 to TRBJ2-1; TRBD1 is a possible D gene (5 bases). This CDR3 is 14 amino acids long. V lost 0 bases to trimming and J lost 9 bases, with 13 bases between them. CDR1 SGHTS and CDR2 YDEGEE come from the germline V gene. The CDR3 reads CASSLGQGLTEQFF. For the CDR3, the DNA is TGTGCCAGCAGCTTGGGGCAGGGTTTAACTGAGCAGTTCTTC.

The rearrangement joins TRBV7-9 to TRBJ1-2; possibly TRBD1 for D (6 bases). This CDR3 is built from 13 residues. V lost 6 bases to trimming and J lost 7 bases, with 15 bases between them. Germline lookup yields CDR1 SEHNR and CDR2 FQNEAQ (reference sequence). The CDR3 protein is CASRSEGVRGYTF. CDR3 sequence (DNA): TGTGCCAGCAGGTCGGAGGGGGTGCGTGGCTACACCTTC.

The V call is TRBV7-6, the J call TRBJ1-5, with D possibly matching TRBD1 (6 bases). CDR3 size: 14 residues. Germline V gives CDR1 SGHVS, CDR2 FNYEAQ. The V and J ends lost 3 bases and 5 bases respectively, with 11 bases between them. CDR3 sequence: CASSLGSGDQPQHF. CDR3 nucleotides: TGTGCCAGCAGCTTGGGGTCAGGGGATCAGCCCCAGCATTTT.

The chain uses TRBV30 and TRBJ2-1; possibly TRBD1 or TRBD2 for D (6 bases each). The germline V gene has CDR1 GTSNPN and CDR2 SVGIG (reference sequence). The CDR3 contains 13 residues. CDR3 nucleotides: TGTGCGCTTGGAGGGGGCTCCTACAATGAGCAGTTCTTC. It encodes CALGGGSYNEQFF.

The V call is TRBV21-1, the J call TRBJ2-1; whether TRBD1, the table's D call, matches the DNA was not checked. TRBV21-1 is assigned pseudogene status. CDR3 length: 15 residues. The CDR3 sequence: CASSNRGNKGNEQFF. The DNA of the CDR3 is TGTGCCAGCAGCAACCGGGGCAATAAGGGGAATGAGCAGTTCTTC.

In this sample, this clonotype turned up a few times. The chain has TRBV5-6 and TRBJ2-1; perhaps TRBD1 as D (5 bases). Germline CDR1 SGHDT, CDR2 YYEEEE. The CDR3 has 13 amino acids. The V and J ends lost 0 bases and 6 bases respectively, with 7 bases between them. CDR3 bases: TGTGCCAGCAGCTTGGCAGGGCTCAATGAGCAGTTCTTC. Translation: CASSLAGLNEQFF.

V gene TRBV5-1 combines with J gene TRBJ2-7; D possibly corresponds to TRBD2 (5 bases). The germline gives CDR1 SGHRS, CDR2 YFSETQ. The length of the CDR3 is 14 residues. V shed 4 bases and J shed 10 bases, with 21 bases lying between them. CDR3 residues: CASSGSSGDVEQYF. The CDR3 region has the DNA TGCGCCAGCAGCGGGTCCTCCGGGGATGTCGAACAGTACTTC.

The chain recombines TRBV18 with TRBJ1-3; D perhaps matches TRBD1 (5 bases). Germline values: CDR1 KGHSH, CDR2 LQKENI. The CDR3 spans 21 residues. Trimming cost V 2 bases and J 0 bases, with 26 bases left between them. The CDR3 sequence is CASSPRSIIGQHGPSGNTIYF. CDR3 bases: TGTGCCAGCTCACCAAGGTCAATTATCGGACAACACGGGCCCTCTGGAAACACCATATATTTT.

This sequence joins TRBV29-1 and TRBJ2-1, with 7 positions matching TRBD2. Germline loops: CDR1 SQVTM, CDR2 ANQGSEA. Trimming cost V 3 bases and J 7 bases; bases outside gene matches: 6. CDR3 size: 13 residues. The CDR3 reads CSVDRREQNEQFF. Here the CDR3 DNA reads TGCAGCGTTGATCGGCGGGAGCAGAATGAGCAGTTCTTC.

This chain's CDR3 is CAWSVGLARDEQYF. CDR3 sequence (DNA): TGTGCCTGGAGTGTGGGACTAGCGAGGGACGAGCAGTACTTC. The rearrangement joins TRBV30 to TRBJ2-7, with 10 positions matching TRBD2. The CDR3 loop spans 14 amino acids. CDR1 is GTSNPN, CDR2 SVGIG, per germline (reference sequence). V was pared by 0 bases and J by 5 bases, with 4 bases of the junction left unmatched.

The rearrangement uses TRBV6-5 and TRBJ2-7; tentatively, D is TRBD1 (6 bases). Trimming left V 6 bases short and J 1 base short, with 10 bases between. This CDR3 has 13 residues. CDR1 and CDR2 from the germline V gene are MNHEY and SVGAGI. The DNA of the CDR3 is TGTGCCAGCAGGAGGACAGTATCCTACGAGCAGTACTTC. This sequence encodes CASRRTVSYEQYF.

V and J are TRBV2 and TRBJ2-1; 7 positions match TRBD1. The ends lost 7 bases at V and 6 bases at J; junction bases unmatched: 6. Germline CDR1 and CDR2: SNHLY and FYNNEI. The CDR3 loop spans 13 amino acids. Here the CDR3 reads CASKGAGGNEQFF. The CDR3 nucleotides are TGTGCCAGCAAAGGGGCAGGGGGCAATGAGCAGTTCTTC.

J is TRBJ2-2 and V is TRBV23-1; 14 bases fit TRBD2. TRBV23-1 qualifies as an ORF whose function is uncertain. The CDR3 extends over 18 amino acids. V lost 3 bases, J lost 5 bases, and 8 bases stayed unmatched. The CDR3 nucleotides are TGCGCCAGCAGTCACTCCGGGACTAGCGGGAGTTTTACCGGGGAGCTGTTTTTT. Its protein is CASSHSGTSGSFTGELFF.